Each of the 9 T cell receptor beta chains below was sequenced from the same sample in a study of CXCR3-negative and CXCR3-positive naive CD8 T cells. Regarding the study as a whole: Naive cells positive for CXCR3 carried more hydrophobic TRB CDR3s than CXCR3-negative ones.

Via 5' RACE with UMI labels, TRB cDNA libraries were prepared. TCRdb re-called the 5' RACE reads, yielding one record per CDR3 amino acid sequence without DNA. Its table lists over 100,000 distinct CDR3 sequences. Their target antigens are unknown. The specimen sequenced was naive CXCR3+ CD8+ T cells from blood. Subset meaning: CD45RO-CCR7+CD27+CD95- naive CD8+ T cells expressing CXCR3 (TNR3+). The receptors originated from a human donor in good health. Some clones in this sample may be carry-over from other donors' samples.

This chain's CDR3 is CASSFGLDGGTDTQYF. J is TRBJ2-3 and V is TRBV7-7. The germline gives CDR1 SSHAT, CDR2 FNYEAQ (reference sequence). The CDR3 is 16 amino acids.

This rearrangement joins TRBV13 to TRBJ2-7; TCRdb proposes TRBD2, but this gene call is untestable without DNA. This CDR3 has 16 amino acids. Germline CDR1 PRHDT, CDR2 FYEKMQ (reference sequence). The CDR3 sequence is CASSPTRTGGPDEQYF.

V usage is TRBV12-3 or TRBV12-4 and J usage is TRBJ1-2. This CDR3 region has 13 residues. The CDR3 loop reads CASSLSSAYGYTF.

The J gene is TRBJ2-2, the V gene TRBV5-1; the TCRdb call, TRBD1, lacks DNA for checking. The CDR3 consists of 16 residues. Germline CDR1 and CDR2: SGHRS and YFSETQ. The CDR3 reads CASSWGQGGSTGELFF.

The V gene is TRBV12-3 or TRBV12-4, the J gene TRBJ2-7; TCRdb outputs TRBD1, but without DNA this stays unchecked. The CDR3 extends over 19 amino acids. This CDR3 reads CASSQIFFRGPTGAYEQYF.

This chain's CDR3 is CASFTPGESGYTF. This chain uses TRBV13 with TRBJ1-2; TCRdb's assignment of TRBD1 cannot be checked, as there is no DNA. The CDR3 consists of 13 residues. The germline V gene encodes CDR1 PRHDT and CDR2 FYEKMQ (reference sequence).

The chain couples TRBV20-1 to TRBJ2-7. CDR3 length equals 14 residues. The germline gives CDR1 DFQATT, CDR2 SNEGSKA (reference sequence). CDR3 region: CSARVEGISYEQYF.

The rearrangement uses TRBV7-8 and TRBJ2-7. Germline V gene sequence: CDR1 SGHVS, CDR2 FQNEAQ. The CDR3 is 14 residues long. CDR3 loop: CASSSDSRYYEQYF. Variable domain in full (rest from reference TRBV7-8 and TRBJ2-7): GAGVSQSPRYKVAKRGQDVALRCDPISGHVSLFWYQQALGQGPEFLTYFQNEAQLDKSGLPSDRFFAERPEGSVSTLKIQRTQQEDSAVYLCASSSDSRYYEQYFGPGTRLTVT.

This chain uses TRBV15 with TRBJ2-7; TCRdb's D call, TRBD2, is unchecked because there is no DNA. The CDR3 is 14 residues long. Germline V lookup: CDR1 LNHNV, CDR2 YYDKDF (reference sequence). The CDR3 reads CATSRGTSNYEQYF.